These 27 T cell receptor beta chains came from one sample sequenced in a study of identical twins. Each CDR3 protein gets one entry after TCRdb re-called the 5' RACE reads with MiXCR. The sample shows about 250,000 distinct CDR3 sequences, over 12% of them seen only once. The sample taken for sequencing was memory (CD45RO+) T cells sorted from blood. The receptor source for this set is a woman aged 18-30 years in good health.

This clonotype was seen ten or more times. The genes are TRBV14 and TRBJ1-1; possible D gene TRBD1, 6 bases. Trimming took off 1 base at V and 2 bases at J, with 14 bases between the two ends. The CDR3 consists of 16 residues. CDR1 and CDR2 (germline): SGHDN, FVKESK. CDR3: CASSQVTGRRNTEAFF. CDR3 sequence (DNA): TGTGCCAGCAGCCAAGTGACAGGTCGGCGAAACACTGAAGCTTTCTTT.

This chain uses TRBV20-1 with TRBJ1-5; weak D call: TRBD1 (6 bases). The length of the CDR3 is 13 residues. V shed 5 bases and J shed 5 bases, with 13 bases lying between them. Per germline, CDR1 DFQATT and CDR2 SNEGSKA (reference sequence). The CDR3 coding sequence is TGCAGTGCTTACGACAGGCCCTATCAGCCCCAGCATTTT. It translates to CSAYDRPYQPQHF.

This chain joins TRBV20-1 and TRBJ2-7, with 10 bases identical to TRBD2. Germline V gene data show CDR1 as DFQATT and CDR2 as SNEGSKA (reference sequence). The CDR3 spans 15 residues. The V segment lost 5 bases and the J segment 7 bases; nucleotides outside the gene matches: 14. The CDR3 region is CSAHSRPAGGPEQYF. The DNA for the CDR3 is TGCAGTGCTCACAGCAGGCCAGCGGGGGGGCCAGAGCAGTACTTC.

The gene calls are TRBV20-1 and TRBJ2-3, with 12 nucleotides matching TRBD2. The J segment lost 4 bases and the V segment lost 5 bases, leaving 4 bases of the junction unmatched. Germline values: CDR1 DFQATT, CDR2 SNEGSKA (reference sequence). The CDR3 is 14 amino acids. The chain's CDR3 is CSAHGLAGPDTQYF. DNA of the CDR3: TGCAGTGCTCACGGACTAGCGGGACCAGATACGCAGTATTTT.

The table lists this clonotype with many counts. This chain links TRBV9 with TRBJ2-7, with D unclear. Per germline, CDR1 SGDLS and CDR2 YYNGEE. The CDR3 length is 14 residues. The V and J ends lost 2 bases and 1 base respectively, with 10 bases between them. The CDR3 reads CASSVDYRSYEQYF. DNA for the CDR3: TGTGCCAGCAGCGTTGATTACAGATCCTACGAGCAGTACTTC.

This clonotype was counted a few times. As DNA, the CDR3 is TGCAGCGGGGGCGGCGGGGCGGCGACCGGGGAGCTGTTTTTT. It encodes CSGGGGAATGELFF. The chain is built from TRBV29-1 and TRBJ2-2; weak D call: TRBD2 (6 bases). This CDR3 has 14 residues. Germline-derived CDR1 and CDR2 are SQVTM and ANQGSEA. Trimming took 7 bases from V and 5 from J, leaving 17 bases between them.

This clonotype was counted a few times. This chain connects TRBV20-1 to TRBJ2-1; TRBD2 matches 8 bases. Germline loops: CDR1 DFQATT, CDR2 SNEGSKA (reference sequence). V shed 3 bases, J shed 8 bases, and the junction held 3 bases outside the gene matches. The CDR3 is 12 amino acids. The CDR3 here is CSASSGSDEQFF. Here the CDR3 DNA reads TGCAGTGCTAGCAGCGGGAGCGATGAGCAGTTCTTC.

V and J are TRBV7-9 and TRBJ2-2; TRBD1 matches at 7 bases. This CDR3 contains 17 residues. Germline V gives CDR1 SEHNR, CDR2 FQNEAQ (reference sequence). The J segment lost 6 bases and the V segment lost 4 bases, leaving 14 bases of the junction unmatched. Written as DNA, the CDR3 is TGTGCCAGCAGCTCCCGGGGCAGGGGGTCGATCTCCGGGGAGCTGTTTTTT. Residues: CASSSRGRGSISGELFF.

This clonotype was picked up a small number of times. The rearrangement joins TRBV29-1 to TRBJ1-1; weak D call: TRBD1 (5 bases). Trimming cost V 4 bases and J 8 bases, with 11 bases left between them. CDR1 is SQVTM, CDR2 ANQGSEA, per germline. This CDR3 is built from 11 residues. CDR3 sequence: CSVVGHAEAFF. DNA of the CDR3: TGCAGCGTTGTGGGGCATGCGGAAGCTTTCTTT.

The chain is built from TRBV5-1 and TRBJ2-3, with a tentative D call TRBD2 (5 bases). Germline V lookup: CDR1 SGHRS, CDR2 YFSETQ. The CDR3 is 14 amino acids. Trimming removed 5 bases at V and 5 bases at J, with 15 bases between. CDR3 protein: CASSLAQRKDTQYF. The CDR3 DNA sequence: TGCGCCAGCAGTCTCGCCCAGCGGAAAGATACGCAGTATTTT.

The J gene is TRBJ2-1, the V gene TRBV7-6; D is possibly TRBD1 (5 bases). The germline CDR1 and CDR2 sequences are SGHVS and FNYEAQ. The CDR3 is 14 residues long. Trimming cost V 1 base and J 9 bases, with 13 bases left between them. The CDR3 sequence is CASSLVLGAAEQFF. CDR3 coding DNA: TGTGCCAGCAGCTTAGTCTTAGGGGCGGCTGAGCAGTTCTTC.

The rearrangement joins TRBV7-9 to TRBJ2-3; D gene unclear. CDR1 is SEHNR and CDR2 is FQNEAQ in the germline V gene (reference sequence). This CDR3 contains 14 residues. V lost 7 bases and J lost 4, with 15 bases in between. In nucleotides, the CDR3 is TGTGCCAGCACCCCCCGGTTGACACCAGATACGCAGTATTTT. This gives the protein CASTPRLTPDTQYF.

DNA of the CDR3: TGCAGCGCGGGACAGCCCCAGCATTTT. Its translation is CSAGQPQHF. The chain is built from TRBV29-1 and TRBJ1-5; D ambiguous. Looked up from germline, CDR1 is SQVTM and CDR2 is ANQGSEA. The CDR3 contains 9 residues. The V end was cut by 7 bases, the J end by 7 bases, with 5 bases between.

This clonotype was found a few times. J is TRBJ2-7 and V is TRBV6-2 or TRBV6-3; the match to TRBD2 covers 11 bases. The CDR3 runs to 18 residues. V shed 5 bases and J 2 bases; nucleotides not matched to a gene: 14. Germline V gene lookup returns CDR1 MNHEY and CDR2 SVGEGT. In DNA form, the CDR3 reads TGTGCCAGCAGTATGACTTCAGGGACTAGCGGCTTCCCCTACGAGCAGTACTTC. This sequence encodes CASSMTSGTSGFPYEQYF.

CDR3 coding DNA: TGTGCCAGCCCCATAGGTAGCGGGAGCCGCTCCTACGAGCAGTACTTC. Translating gives CASPIGSGSRSYEQYF. This chain joins TRBV21-1 and TRBJ2-7; the D call TRBD2 from the table was never checked on the DNA. TRBV21-1 is shown as a pseudogene. This CDR3 spans 16 amino acids.

The V call is TRBV20-1, the J call TRBJ2-7; D might be TRBD2 (7 bases). The V and J ends lost 5 bases and 6 bases respectively, with 23 bases between them. CDR1 and CDR2 (germline): DFQATT, SNEGSKA (reference sequence). The CDR3 has 15 residues. The CDR3, as DNA: TGCAGTGCTTACCCTTGGGGGGGGGGCCTTATCGAGCAGTACTTC. Encoded protein: CSAYPWGGGLIEQYF.

The chain carries TRBV6-2 or TRBV6-3 and TRBJ2-1; D call uncertain. CDR1 and CDR2 from the germline V gene are MNHEY and SVGEGT. The CDR3 totals 12 residues. V lost 0 bases and J 10 bases, leaving 7 bases between the germline ends. CDR3 coding DNA: TGTGCCAGCAGTTACTCGGGTAAGGAGCAGTTCTTC. Amino acid sequence: CASSYSGKEQFF.

This clonotype was seen more than once but under ten times. V and J are TRBV18 and TRBJ2-1; TRBD2 might be the D (5 bases). The CDR3 runs to 14 residues. Germline lookup yields CDR1 KGHSH and CDR2 LQKENI. V shed 2 bases and J shed 5 bases, with 10 bases lying between them. The CDR3 DNA reads as TGTGCCAGCTCACCAGAATCCGGGGACAATGAGCAGTTCTTC. As protein: CASSPESGDNEQFF.

This clonotype was found a few times. J is TRBJ1-2 and V is TRBV30, with 7 bases matching TRBD1. With 2 bases clipped from V and 6 bases from J, the junction kept 6 bases outside the gene matches. This CDR3 comprises 13 residues. Germline CDR1 is GTSNPN and CDR2 is SVGIG (reference sequence). The CDR3 loop is CAWSTGQVDGYTF. As DNA, the CDR3 is TGTGCCTGGAGTACAGGACAGGTTGATGGCTACACCTTC.

This clonotype was observed a handful of times. This chain joins TRBV11-2 and TRBJ1-6, with D unclear. The length of the CDR3 is 15 residues. Germline values: CDR1 SGHAT, CDR2 FQNNGV. The V gene lost 1 base and the J gene lost 6 bases, with 10 bases spanning the gap. CDR3 protein: CASSLAARLNSPLHF. The CDR3 DNA sequence: TGTGCCAGCAGCTTAGCGGCCCGACTTAATTCACCCCTCCACTTT.

There are many counts of this clonotype. V is TRBV11-2 and J is TRBJ2-7; no clear D gene. The CDR3 contains 12 residues. Germline CDR1 and CDR2: SGHAT and FQNNGV. Trimming shortened V by 0 bases and J by 4 bases, and 4 bases separated the two germline ends. The CDR3: CASSLERYEQYF. CDR3 nucleotides: TGTGCCAGCAGCTTAGAGCGGTACGAGCAGTACTTC.

This sequence joins TRBV12-3 or TRBV12-4 and TRBJ2-3; 8 bases fit TRBD1. The CDR3 extends over 12 amino acids. The ends lost 6 bases at V and 9 bases at J; junction bases unmatched: 5. CDR3 sequence reads: CASSHTGGTQYF. The CDR3 DNA follows: TGTGCCAGCAGCCATACAGGGGGGACGCAGTATTTT.

This sequence joins TRBV20-1 and TRBJ2-3; 8 nucleotides match TRBD2. This CDR3 contains 13 residues. Germline V gene lookup returns CDR1 DFQATT and CDR2 SNEGSKA (reference sequence). J lost 1 base, V lost 7 bases, and 4 bases had no gene match. DNA for the CDR3: TGCAGTGAGCGGGGGACTGGCACAGATACGCAGTATTTT. This translates into CSERGTGTDTQYF.

This clonotype was observed a few times. The chain has TRBV7-2 and TRBJ1-1; D gene ambiguous. The CDR3 length is 15 residues. Deletions cut 5 bases from V and 4 bases from J, with 17 bases between. Germline CDR1 is SGHTA and CDR2 is FQGNSA. DNA of the CDR3: TGTGCCAGCAGCGCGCATCGCGGTGGGAGCACTGAAGCTTTCTTT. Protein: CASSAHRGGSTEAFF. The variable domain in full, completed from reference TRBV7-2 and TRBJ1-1, reads GAGVSQSPSNKVTEKGKDVELRCDPISGHTALYWYRQSLGQGLEFLIYFQGNSAPDKSGLPSDRFSAERTGGSVSTLTIQRTQQEDSAVYLCASSAHRGGSTEAFFGQGTRLTVV.

Only a few counts were recorded for this clonotype. V usage is TRBV18 and J usage is TRBJ2-1; D possibly corresponds to TRBD2 (6 bases). Germline CDR1 and CDR2: KGHSH and LQKENI. The CDR3 covers 15 residues. The V gene lost 6 bases and the J gene lost 10 bases, with 22 bases spanning the gap. The CDR3: CASSPSRDSFGEQFF. CDR3 coding DNA: TGTGCCAGCTCCCCTTCCCGGGACTCCTTCGGGGAGCAGTTCTTC.

The V call is TRBV20-1, the J call TRBJ2-5; TRBD2 matches 13 bases. The J segment lost 7 bases and the V segment lost 5 bases, leaving 7 bases of the junction unmatched. CDR1 and CDR2 from the germline V gene are DFQATT and SNEGSKA (reference sequence). The CDR3 sequence is 14 residues long. CDR3 bases: TGCAGTGCTTCGACTAGCGGGGGGTTCTGGACCCAGTACTTC. Translated: CSASTSGGFWTQYF.

The genes are TRBV27 and TRBJ2-1; D may match TRBD1 or TRBD2 (6 bases each). The CDR3 is 13 amino acids. With 2 bases removed from V and 8 bases from J, the gap between germline ends came to 10 bases. CDR1 is MNHEY, CDR2 SMNVEV, per germline (reference sequence). CDR3 nucleotides: TGTGCCAGCAGTTTAAACGGGGGCGATGAGCAGTTCTTC. Protein sequence: CASSLNGGDEQFF.